This T cell receptor (beta chain) was captured in a study of human T cells and chemical hapten exposure. As for the study in general: Variability of per-sample TCR yields stemmed mainly from small differences in pooled library volume.

This clonotype was seen a handful of times. The sample's time point: pre-sensitization, week 0. Treatment described: therapeutic diphenylcyclopropenone sensitization with weekly scalp DPC. Those who donated were patients with alopecia, 18 to 70 years of age, and suitable for DPC. The CDR3 totals 16 residues. From germline, CDR1 is LNHDA and CDR2 SQIVND (reference sequence). With 5 bases removed from V and 0 bases from J, the gap between germline ends came to 11 bases. TCRdb used MiXCR to reprocess the RACE reads, holding one entry per CDR3 protein. This sample has 62,000 or so distinct CDR3 sequences, with 10% to 11% found just once.

This TCR came from a woman aged 50 to 60 with alopecia areata. Some clones in this sample may be carry-over from other donors' samples. This rearrangement joins TRBV19 to TRBJ2-6, with D perhaps TRBD1 or TRBD2 (5 bases each). The sequencing here drew on whole blood, taken in connection with sensitization to the hapten diphenylcyclopropenone (DPC). CDR3 sequence reads: CASSLRGSSGANVLTF. DNA of the CDR3: TGTGCCAGTAGTTTACGGGGCTCCTCTGGGGCCAACGTCCTGACTTTC.